These T cell receptor beta chains were read from a single sample in a study of shared clonotypes between healthy human individuals. Data came from immunoSEQ multiplex PCR; TCRdb stores just in-frame clones and leaves some out. The table includes 750,000 to 1,000,000 clones, 92% detected once. Material for sequencing was naive CD8+ T cells sorted from blood. These receptor sequences come from a man in his thirties or forties in good health. Each CDR3 is given with its conserved first and last residue. D genes are given only for firm matches. Clone size is stated in some rows and not others, as once, few, many or a class when expanded.

V gene,J gene,clone size,D gene,CDR3 protein,CDR3 DNA
TRBV9,TRBJ1-3,-,-,CASSVESSPGNTIYF,TGTGCCAGCAGCGTAGAGTCCTCGCCTGGAAACACCATATATTTT
TRBV30,TRBJ1-1,-,-,CAWSTANTEAFF,TGTGCCTGGAGTACGGCGAACACTGAAGCTTTCTTT
TRBV5-1,TRBJ2-3,-,TRBD1,CASSWWGTASTDTQYF,TGCGCCAGCAGCTGGTGGGGGACAGCTAGCACAGATACGCAGTATTTT
TRBV6-1,TRBJ1-1,-,-,CATDDRNTEAFF,TGTGCCACCGACGATAGGAACACTGAAGCTTTCTTT
TRBV10-1,TRBJ2-2,-,-,CASSESLSGELFF,TGCGCCAGCAGTGAGTCTTTGTCGGGGGAGCTGTTTTTT
TRBV5-3,TRBJ1-5,-,-,CARSFRNQPQHF,TGTGCCAGAAGCTTTCGAAATCAGCCCCAGCATTTT
TRBV28,TRBJ2-7,-,-,CASGTGDSYEQYF,TGTGCCAGCGGAACCGGGGACTCCTACGAGCAGTACTTC
TRBV11-2,TRBJ2-7,-,-,CASSVGSSYEQYF,TGTGCCAGCAGTGTTGGGAGCTCCTACGAGCAGTACTTC
TRBV19,TRBJ1-2,-,-,CASSIDGTVYGYTF,TGTGCCAGTAGTATAGATGGCACAGTCTATGGCTACACCTTC
TRBV6-6,TRBJ1-1,-,-,CASSYSDSFTEAFF,TGTGCCAGCAGTTACTCGGACAGTTTTACTGAAGCTTTCTTT
TRBV10-3,TRBJ2-7,-,TRBD2,CAISETKSRGISGRLGYEQYF,TGTGCCATCAGTGAGACGAAATCGAGAGGTATCAGCGGGAGGTTAGGATACGAGCAGTACTTC
TRBV6-5,TRBJ1-2,few,TRBD1,CASSAGGHIYGYTF,TGTGCCAGCAGTGCAGGGGGCCATATCTATGGCTACACCTTC
TRBV7-7,TRBJ2-1,-,TRBD2,CASSLAAGGYNEQFF,TGTGCTAGCAGCTTAGCTGCGGGAGGATACAATGAGCAGTTCTTC
TRBV2,TRBJ1-3,once,-,CASSEEETYSGNTIYF,TGTGCCAGCAGTGAAGAGGAGACGTACTCTGGAAACACCATATATTTT
TRBV7-9,TRBJ2-7,-,TRBD2,CASGASGTPREQYF,TGTGCCAGCGGAGCTAGCGGGACCCCTCGAGAGCAGTACTTC
TRBV18,TRBJ2-7,-,TRBD1,CASSPVGTAYEQYF,TGTGCCAGCTCACCAGTCGGGACAGCCTACGAGCAGTACTTC
TRBV7-6,TRBJ2-3,-,TRBD2,CASSLTGGPTDTQYF,TGTGCCAGCAGCTTAACGGGAGGGCCGACAGATACGCAGTATTTT
TRBV7-9,TRBJ1-5,-,-,CASSPQGSNQPQHF,TGTGCCAGCAGTCCACAGGGTAGCAATCAGCCCCAGCATTTT
TRBV28,TRBJ1-5,-,TRBD1,CASSFIYRTGRDLRNQPQHF,TGTGCCAGCAGTTTCATTTATCGGACAGGGAGAGATTTGCGCAATCAGCCCCAGCATTTT
TRBV6-1,TRBJ1-5,-,-,CASSESVYSNQPQHF,TGTGCCAGCAGTGAGTCTGTTTATAGCAATCAGCCCCAGCATTTT
TRBV21-1,TRBJ1-2,-,-,CASSNKGLNYGYTF,TGTGCCAGCAGCAATAAGGGCCTGAACTATGGCTACACCTTC
TRBV5-4,TRBJ2-7,once,TRBD2,CASSNGLAGAEEQYF,TGTGCCAGCAGCAACGGACTAGCGGGAGCTGAGGAGCAGTACTTC
TRBV6-5,TRBJ1-4,-,TRBD1,CASSYSTGATNEKLFF,TGTGCCAGCAGTTACTCTACAGGGGCAACTAATGAAAAACTGTTTTTT
TRBV5-5,TRBJ2-1,-,TRBD2,CASSLAGSGRNEQFF,TGTGCCAGCAGCTTGGCCGGTAGCGGGAGGAATGAGCAGTTCTTC
TRBV27,TRBJ2-1,-,TRBD2,CASSWTSGNNEQFF,TGTGCCAGCAGCTGGACTAGCGGGAACAATGAGCAGTTCTTC
TRBV27,TRBJ2-1,-,-,CASSFSQREQFF,TGTGCCAGCAGTTTTTCTCAGCGGGAGCAGTTCTTC
TRBV10-3,TRBJ2-1,-,-,CATLERSYNEQFF,TGTGCCACCCTGGAGCGGTCCTACAATGAGCAGTTCTTC